The source of this T cell receptor (beta chain) is a study of radiotherapy plus CTLA-4 blockade in lung cancer. Study-level information: Objective responses were observed in approximately 20% of patients, and disease control was achieved by roughly 31%. Study outcomes and limitations: Alongside interferon-beta, early blood T cell clone dynamics were reportedly the best predictor of response. TCR clones originating in tumors grew in number in blood after radiotherapy plus ipilimumab.

Trimming cost V 8 bases and J 4 bases, with 15 bases left between them. The CDR3 is made up of 14 amino acids. CDR1 is SGHAT and CDR2 is FQNNGV in the germline V gene. This clone was picked up one time. What it binds is unknown. Sequencing used immunoSEQ multiplex PCR; TCRdb keeps in-frame clones, though not all of them. The table shows about 77,000 clones, with around 74% occurring only once. This receptor was obtained from a human donor with non-small cell lung cancer whose response to radiotherapy plus ipilimumab could not be evaluated. This specimen consisted of peripheral blood, obtained from a patient treated with radiotherapy plus ipilimumab. The chain uses TRBV11-2 and TRBJ2-1; tentative D call: TRBD1 (6 bases). The CDR3 nucleotides are TGTGCCAGCGGCTACAGGGATGGTTACAATGAGCAGTTCTTC. As protein: CASGYRDGYNEQFF.